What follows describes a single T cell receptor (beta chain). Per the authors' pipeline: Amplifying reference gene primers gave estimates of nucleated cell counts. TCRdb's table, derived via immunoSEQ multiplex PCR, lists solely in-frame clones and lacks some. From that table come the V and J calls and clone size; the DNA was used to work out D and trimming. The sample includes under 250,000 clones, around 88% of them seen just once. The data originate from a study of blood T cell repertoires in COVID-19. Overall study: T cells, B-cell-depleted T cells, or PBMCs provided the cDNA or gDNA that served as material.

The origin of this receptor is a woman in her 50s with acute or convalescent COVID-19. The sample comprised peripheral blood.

The CDR3 sequence is CASSPLAGGPGDEQFF. In DNA form, the CDR3 reads TGCGCCAGCAGCCCCTTAGCGGGAGGGCCAGGCGATGAGCAGTTCTTC. This chain connects TRBV5-1 to TRBJ2-1; 11 bases are a match to TRBD2. Per germline, CDR1 SGHRS and CDR2 YFSETQ. Trimming took 4 bases from V and 8 from J; bases not matched to a gene: 11. The CDR3 is 16 amino acids.